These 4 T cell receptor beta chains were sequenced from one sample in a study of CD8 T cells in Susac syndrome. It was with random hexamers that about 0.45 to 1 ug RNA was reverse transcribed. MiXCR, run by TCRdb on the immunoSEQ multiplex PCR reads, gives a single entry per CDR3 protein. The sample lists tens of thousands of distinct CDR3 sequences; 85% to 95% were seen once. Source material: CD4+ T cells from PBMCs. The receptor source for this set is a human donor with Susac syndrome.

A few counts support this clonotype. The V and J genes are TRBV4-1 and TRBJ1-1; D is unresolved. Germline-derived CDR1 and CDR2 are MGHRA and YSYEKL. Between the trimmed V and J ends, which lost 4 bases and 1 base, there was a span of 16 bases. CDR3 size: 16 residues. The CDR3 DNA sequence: TGCGCCAGCAGCCGTTCTTTTTATTCTGAGAACACTGAAGCTTTCTTT. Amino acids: CASSRSFYSENTEAFF.

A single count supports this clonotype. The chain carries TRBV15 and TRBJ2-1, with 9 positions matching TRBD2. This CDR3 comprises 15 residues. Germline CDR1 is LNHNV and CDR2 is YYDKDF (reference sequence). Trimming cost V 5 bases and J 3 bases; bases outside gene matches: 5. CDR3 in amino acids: CATSGSGGIYNEQFF. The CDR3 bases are TGTGCCACCAGCGGGAGCGGGGGGATCTACAATGAGCAGTTCTTC.

This CDR3 is CASSQTGGSRTDTQYF. The CDR3 DNA reads TGTGCCAGCAGCCAAACAGGGGGATCCCGGACGGATACGCAGTATTTT. The chain has TRBV14 and TRBJ2-3; 8 nucleotides line up with TRBD1. Germline V lookup: CDR1 SGHDN, CDR2 FVKESK. V trimming: 2 bases; J trimming: 6 bases; junction bases outside the gene matches: 10. The CDR3 contains 16 residues.

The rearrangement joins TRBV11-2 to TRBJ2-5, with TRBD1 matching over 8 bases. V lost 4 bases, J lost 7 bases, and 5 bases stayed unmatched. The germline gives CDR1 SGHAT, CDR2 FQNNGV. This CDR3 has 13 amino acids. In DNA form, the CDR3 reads TGTGCCAGCAGCTGGACAGGGCAGGGGACCCAGTACTTC. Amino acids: CASSWTGQGTQYF.